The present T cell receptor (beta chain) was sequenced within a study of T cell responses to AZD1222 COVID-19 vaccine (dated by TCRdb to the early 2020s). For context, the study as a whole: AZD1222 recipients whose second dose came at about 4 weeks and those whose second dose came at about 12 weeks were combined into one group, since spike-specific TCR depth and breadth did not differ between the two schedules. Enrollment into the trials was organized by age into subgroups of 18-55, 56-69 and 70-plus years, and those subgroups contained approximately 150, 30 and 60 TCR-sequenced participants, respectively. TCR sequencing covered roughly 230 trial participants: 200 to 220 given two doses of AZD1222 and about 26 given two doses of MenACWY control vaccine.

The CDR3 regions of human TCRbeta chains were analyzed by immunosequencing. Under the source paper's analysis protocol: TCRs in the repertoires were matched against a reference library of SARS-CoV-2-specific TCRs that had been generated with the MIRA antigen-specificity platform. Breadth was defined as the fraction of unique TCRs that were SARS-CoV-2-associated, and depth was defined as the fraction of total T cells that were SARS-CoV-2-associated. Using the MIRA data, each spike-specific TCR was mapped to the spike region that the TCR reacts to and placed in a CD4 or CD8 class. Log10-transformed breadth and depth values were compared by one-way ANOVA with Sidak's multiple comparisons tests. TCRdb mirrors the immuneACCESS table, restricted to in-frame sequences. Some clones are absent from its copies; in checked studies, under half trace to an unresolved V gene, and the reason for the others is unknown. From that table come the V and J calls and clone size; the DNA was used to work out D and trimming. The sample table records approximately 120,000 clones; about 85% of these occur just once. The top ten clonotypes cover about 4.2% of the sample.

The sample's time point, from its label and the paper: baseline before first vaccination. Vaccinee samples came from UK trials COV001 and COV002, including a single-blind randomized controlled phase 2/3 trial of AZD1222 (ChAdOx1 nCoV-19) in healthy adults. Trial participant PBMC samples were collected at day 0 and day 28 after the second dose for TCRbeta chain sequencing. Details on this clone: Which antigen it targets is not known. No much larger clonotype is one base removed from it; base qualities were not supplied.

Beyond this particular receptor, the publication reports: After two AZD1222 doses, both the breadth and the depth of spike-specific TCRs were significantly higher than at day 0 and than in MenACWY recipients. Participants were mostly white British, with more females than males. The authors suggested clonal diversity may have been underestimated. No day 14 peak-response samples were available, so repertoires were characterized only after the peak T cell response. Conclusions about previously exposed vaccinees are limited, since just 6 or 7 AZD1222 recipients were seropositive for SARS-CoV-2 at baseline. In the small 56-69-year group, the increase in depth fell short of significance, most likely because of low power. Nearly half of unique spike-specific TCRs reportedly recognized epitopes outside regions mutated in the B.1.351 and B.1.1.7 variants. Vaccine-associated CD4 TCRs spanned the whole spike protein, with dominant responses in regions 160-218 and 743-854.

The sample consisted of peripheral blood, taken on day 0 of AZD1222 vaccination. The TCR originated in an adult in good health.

The DNA sequence is given as TGTGCCAGCAGCGGCCCGGACGGGACTTTGGACGAGCAGTACTTC. Its protein reads: CASSGPDGTLDEQYF. The sequence links TRBV28 to TRBJ2-7, and the D gene may be TRBD2, 6 bases matching. CDR1 MDHEN and CDR2 SYDVKM are derived from the germline V gene. V is shortened by 6 bases, J by 5 bases, and the region joining them spans 20 bases. From cysteine to phenylalanine, the CDR3 is 15 amino acids long. Just the 45-base CDR3 DNA is kept, in frame starting at base 1.